Listed here is a single TCR beta chain. In germline, CDR1 is SGHTA, CDR2 FQGTGA. There are 14 residues in the CDR3. V dropped 5 bases and J dropped 1; count of bases not matched to a gene: 4. The sample belongs to a study of control samples from healthy donors and cancer patients. TCRdb's table, derived via immunoSEQ multiplex PCR, lists solely in-frame clones and lacks some. The sample carries about 94,000 clones, 75% to 95% recorded once. The sequence was collected from a woman aged 18 to 35 in good health. V and J are TRBV7-3 and TRBJ1-1, with TRBD1 identical over 7 bases. Sequenced input: blood. DNA of the CDR3: TGTGCCAGCAGCCCCGACAGGGAGAACACTGAAGCTTTCTTT. It is translated as CASSPDRENTEAFF.